The TCR beta chain described here comes from a study of neurological immune-mediated disorders. This clonotype was detected many times. The V gene lost 4 bases and the J gene lost 6 bases, with 19 bases spanning the gap. Looked up from germline, CDR1 is DFQATT and CDR2 is SNEGSKA (reference sequence). The length of the CDR3 is 15 residues. Preparation of the unsorted libraries drew on 2 million PBMCs stored at -80 C. As for the cDNA, it was generated by 5'RACE with 10-nucleotide random UMIs. TCRdb recomputed calls from the 5' RACE reads with MiXCR, one row per CDR3 protein. The table records about 35,000 distinct CDR3 sequences, under 9.5% of them present only once.

Sequenced sample: PBMCs. The genes are TRBV20-1 and TRBJ2-1, with D hard to call. The clonotype was recovered from a woman in her forties in good health. The DNA for the CDR3 is TGCAGTGCTACCCCACTTGAGCGCCCAACCAATGAGCAGTTCTTC. The encoded protein is CSATPLERPTNEQFF.